These 18 T cell receptor beta chains came from one sample sequenced in a study of STAT5B mutations in CD4+ large granular lymphocyte leukemia. Clones were read by immunoSEQ multiplex PCR, and TCRdb kept only the in-frame ones, dropping some. The sample carries 25,000 to 35,000 clones, about four fifths recorded once. Specimen: CD4+ T cells from blood buffy coats. These receptor sequences come from a human donor in good health.

The CDR3 reads CASSTASGPGELFF. CDR3 in DNA: TGTGCCAGCAGCACCGCTTCCGGCCCCGGGGAGCTGTTTTTT. This chain connects TRBV5-6 to TRBJ2-2; D remains ambiguous. V was trimmed by 4 bases and J by 6 bases, leaving 13 bases between them. Per germline, CDR1 SGHDT and CDR2 YYEEEE. There are 14 residues in the CDR3. The complete variable domain, with remaining parts taken from reference TRBV5-6 and TRBJ2-2, reads DAGVTQSPTHLIKTRGQQVTLRCSPKSGHDTVSWYQQALGQGPQFIFQYYEEEERQRGNFPDRFSGHQFPNYSSELNVNALLLGDSALYLCASSTASGPGELFFGEGSRLTVL.

This chain links TRBV30 with TRBJ2-2; D call uncertain. Trimming removed 1 base at V and 7 bases at J, with 10 bases between. This CDR3 region has 13 residues. The germline V gene encodes CDR1 GTSNPN and CDR2 SVGIG (reference sequence). CDR3 sequence: CAWSGQYLGELFF. In DNA, the CDR3 is TGTGCCTGGAGTGGGCAGTACCTCGGGGAGCTGTTTTTT.

The CDR3 DNA reads TGTGCCAGCAGGACAGGTTTTGATCAGCCCCAGCATTTT. Translation gives CASRTGFDQPQHF. The chain carries TRBV6-4 and TRBJ1-5; D may be TRBD1 (6 bases). From germline, CDR1 is MRHNA and CDR2 SNTAGT. The V end lost 6 bases, the J end lost 5 bases, and 11 bases lay between the germline ends. The CDR3 has 13 residues.

The chain uses TRBV7-6 and TRBJ2-3, with 7 bases lining up with TRBD2. Germline trimming cut 2 bases from V and 5 bases from J; bases unmatched to any gene: 7. In germline, CDR1 is SGHVS, CDR2 FNYEAQ. The CDR3 sequence is 15 residues long. In nucleotides, the CDR3 is TGTGCCAGCAGCTTATTGGCGGGGGAGAGAGATACGCAGTATTTT. Translated: CASSLLAGERDTQYF.

The chain carries TRBV7-3 and TRBJ2-6; the D call may be TRBD1 or TRBD2 (5 bases each). Trimming left V 4 bases short and J 2 bases short, with 15 bases between. Germline CDR1 is SGHTA and CDR2 is FQGTGA. The CDR3 loop spans 17 amino acids. The chain's CDR3 is CASSSGIGATGANVLTF. In DNA form, the CDR3 reads TGTGCCAGCAGCTCCGGGATAGGGGCTACTGGGGCCAACGTCCTGACTTTC.

The V gene is TRBV6-6, the J gene TRBJ1-5; 10 bases match TRBD1. Trimming removed 4 bases from V and 3 bases from J; junction bases left unmatched: 3. The V gene's germline CDR1 is MNHNY and CDR2 SVGAGI (reference sequence). This CDR3 contains 15 residues. This chain's CDR3 is CASSSGQGFNQPQHF. The CDR3 DNA sequence: TGTGCCAGCAGTTCGGGACAGGGGTTCAATCAGCCCCAGCATTTT.

This chain uses TRBV7-2 with TRBJ2-3; D gene ambiguous. Germline V lookup: CDR1 SGHTA, CDR2 FQGNSA. The CDR3 has 13 residues. V was shortened by 1 base and J by 2 bases, with 4 bases between the two germline ends. CDR3 DNA sequence: TGTGCCAGCAGCTTAGTCCACACAGATACGCAGTATTTT. Its protein is CASSLVHTDTQYF.

The rearrangement uses TRBV7-2 and TRBJ2-5; 9 bases are shared with TRBD1. Germline-derived CDR1 and CDR2 are SGHTA and FQGNSA. Unmatched junction bases numbered 5, after V lost 4 bases and J lost 5 bases. This CDR3 is 14 amino acids long. CDR3 DNA: TGTGCCAGCAGCTACTACAGGGGGCTGGAGACCCAGTACTTC. Translation gives CASSYYRGLETQYF.

This clone was counted once. The chain recombines TRBV5-6 with TRBJ1-2; 9 bases map to TRBD1. Unmatched junction bases numbered 7, after V lost 3 bases and J lost 4 bases. Germline V gene sequence: CDR1 SGHDT, CDR2 YYEEEE. CDR3 length: 15 amino acids. The DNA of the CDR3 is TGTGCCAGCAGCTCATACCGGGACAGGGTCTATGGCTACACCTTC. This translates into CASSSYRDRVYGYTF.

This clone turned up a few times. This rearrangement joins TRBV6-5 to TRBJ1-2; 10 bases align to TRBD1. This CDR3 is built from 14 residues. V trimming: 6 bases; J trimming: 2 bases; junction bases outside the gene matches: 3. Germline V gives CDR1 MNHEY, CDR2 SVGAGI. The CDR3 DNA reads as TGTGCCAGCAGCCCGGGACAGGGGAACTATGGCTACACCTTC. Translation: CASSPGQGNYGYTF.

The chain uses TRBV19 and TRBJ2-7, with a possible D match to TRBD2 (5 bases). Trimming took 4 bases from V and 6 from J, leaving 16 bases between them. CDR1 is LNHDA and CDR2 is SQIVND in the germline V gene (reference sequence). CDR3 length: 14 amino acids. The CDR3 region is CASSTTRSSPEQYF. For the CDR3, the DNA is TGTGCCAGTAGTACCACTAGGAGTTCCCCCGAGCAGTACTTC.

The genes are TRBV11-2 and TRBJ2-5; 7 bases line up with TRBD2. Germline CDR1 SGHAT, CDR2 FQNNGV. After removal of 1 base from V and 4 bases from J, the junction contained 15 bases not matched to a gene. CDR3 length: 18 residues. CDR3 sequence reads: CASSLAGGRWGLGETQYF. DNA for the CDR3: TGTGCCAGCAGCTTAGCGGGAGGCCGGTGGGGATTGGGAGAGACCCAGTACTTC.

V is TRBV2 and J is TRBJ2-7; no definite D call. The germline V and J ends were trimmed by 3 bases and 8 bases, with 20 bases remaining between them. The CDR3 is made up of 15 amino acids. Germline assignment: CDR1 SNHLY and CDR2 FYNNEI. The CDR3 nucleotides read TGTGCCAGCAGTGAGTTGGCAGTCCCCATGGGCCAGCAGTACTTC. Amino acid sequence: CASSELAVPMGQQYF.

The chain employs TRBV5-5 and TRBJ1-2, with unresolved D. Germline assignment: CDR1 SGHKS and CDR2 YYEKEE (reference sequence). CDR3 length equals 15 residues. Trimming took 4 bases from V and 5 from J, leaving 18 bases between them. The CDR3 loop reads CASSQESAPGYGYTF. For the CDR3, the DNA is TGTGCCAGCAGCCAGGAGTCGGCGCCGGGGTATGGCTACACCTTC.

The chain couples TRBV25-1 to TRBJ2-7; D is possibly TRBD1 or TRBD2 (6 bases each). This CDR3 is 14 amino acids long. Germline assignment: CDR1 MGHDK and CDR2 SYGVNS. The V and J ends lost 6 bases and 5 bases respectively, with 17 bases between them. The CDR3 DNA reads TGTGCCAGCAGCGACTCTTGGGGGGCGAACGAGCAGTACTTC. This gives the protein CASSDSWGANEQYF.

To note about this clone: An end of the junction differs from the germline gene, which may be a read error. The chain combines TRBV4-1 with TRBJ2-3; TRBD2 matches 8 bases. Germline loops: CDR1 MGHRA, CDR2 YSYEKL. CDR3 length: 17 amino acids. This chain's CDR3 is CASSQDAGGRGTDMQYF. CDR3 coding DNA: TGCGCCAGCAGCCAAGATGCGGGGGGCAGGGGCACAGATATGCAGTATTTT.

The chain has TRBV16 and TRBJ2-1; TRBD2 matches 8 bases. CDR1 is KGHSY and CDR2 is FQNENV in the germline V gene. Trimming removed 3 bases from V and 4 bases from J; junction bases left unmatched: 17. This CDR3 has 19 amino acids. The CDR3 coding sequence is TGTGCCAGCAGCCACCCGGCATATGCGGGAGGTCCTAAGTACAATGAGCAGTTCTTC. This translates into CASSHPAYAGGPKYNEQFF.

This clone was found a few times. The V and J genes are TRBV2 and TRBJ2-7; 8 positions match TRBD1. The ends lost 8 bases at V and 2 bases at J; junction bases unmatched: 5. This CDR3 has 13 residues. Germline-derived CDR1 and CDR2 are SNHLY and FYNNEI. CDR3 in DNA: TGTGCCAGCTTGCAGGGGGCTGCCTACGAGCAGTACTTC. It codes for CASLQGAAYEQYF.